This TCR beta chain was sequenced in a study of early T cells in non-severe SARS-CoV-2 infection. Study-level information: Chains from this unsorted whole-blood bulk RNA could not be paired. Study-wide results and caveats: Private and CD4 specificities were missed by VDJdb matching, skewed to anti-spike CD8.

In its sample, this clonotype was seen many times. Its antigen is undetermined. The CDR3 length is 11 residues. Trimming took 5 bases from V and 4 from J, leaving 8 bases between them. Germline values: CDR1 DFQATT, CDR2 SNEGSKA (reference sequence). Researchers tagged individual cDNA molecules with unique molecular identifiers. From the 5' RACE reads, TCRdb called clonotypes with MiXCR, one entry per CDR3 protein. The table records approximately 42,000 distinct CDR3 sequences, approximately 6.9% of them present only once. The chain combines TRBV20-1 with TRBJ1-1; D not resolved. The sequencing sample was made of whole blood. The TCR sequence derives from an adult who was a healthcare worker with PCR-confirmed SARS-CoV-2 infection or an uninfected control (not recorded which). The CDR3 loop is CSAVEGTEAFF. Here the CDR3 DNA reads TGCAGTGCTGTGGAGGGCACTGAAGCTTTCTTT.